This entry features one T cell receptor beta chain sequence. Its antigen remains unknown. V was pared by 0 bases and J by 5 bases, with 11 bases between. In germline, CDR1 is SGDLS, CDR2 YYNGEE. CDR3 size: 14 residues. These data are taken from a study of a mutant IDH1 vaccine in newly diagnosed glioma. Time point specified: week 5, during vaccination. The content of each vaccine dose was 300 ug of mutant IDH1 20-mer peptide, and topical imiquimod accompanied it. Measured with immunoSEQ multiplex PCR; TCRdb has only the in-frame clones, and not every one. Of 25,000 to 35,000 clones detected, around 89% appear once; the ten largest clones hold 20%.

The sequenced sample was PBMCs, obtained from a glioma patient whose treatment included an IDH1 peptide vaccine. The chain combines TRBV9 with TRBJ1-1; D not certain. The sequence was obtained from a man in his late teens or twenties with glioma. The CDR3 sequence: CASSVGGRKTEAFF. CDR3 nucleotides: TGTGCCAGCAGCGTAGGTGGACGCAAAACTGAAGCTTTCTTT. Combining the CDR3 with reference TRBV9 and TRBJ1-1 gives the whole variable domain DSGVTQTPKHLITATGQRVTLRCSPRSGDLSVYWYQQSLDQGLQFLIQYYNGEERAKGNILERFSAQQFPDLHSELNLSSLELGDSALYFCASSVGGRKTEAFFGQGTRLTVV.